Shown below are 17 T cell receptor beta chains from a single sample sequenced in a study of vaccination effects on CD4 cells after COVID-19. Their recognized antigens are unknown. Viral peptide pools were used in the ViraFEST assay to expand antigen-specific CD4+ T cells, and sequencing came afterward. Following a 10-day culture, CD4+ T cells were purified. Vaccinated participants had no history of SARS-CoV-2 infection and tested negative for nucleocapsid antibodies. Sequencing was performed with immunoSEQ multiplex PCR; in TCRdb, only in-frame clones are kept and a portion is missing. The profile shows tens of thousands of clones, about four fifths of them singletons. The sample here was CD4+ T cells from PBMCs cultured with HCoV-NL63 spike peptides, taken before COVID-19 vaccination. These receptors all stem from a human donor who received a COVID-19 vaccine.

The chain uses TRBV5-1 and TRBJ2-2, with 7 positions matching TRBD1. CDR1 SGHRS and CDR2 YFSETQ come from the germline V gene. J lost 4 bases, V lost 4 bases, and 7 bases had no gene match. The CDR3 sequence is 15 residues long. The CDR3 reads CASSPNSGGTGELFF. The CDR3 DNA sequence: TGCGCCAGCAGCCCAAACTCAGGGGGCACCGGGGAGCTGTTTTTT.

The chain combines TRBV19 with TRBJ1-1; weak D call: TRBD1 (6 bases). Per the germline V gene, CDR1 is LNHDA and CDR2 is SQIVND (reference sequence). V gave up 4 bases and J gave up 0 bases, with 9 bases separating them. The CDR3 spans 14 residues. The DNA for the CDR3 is TGTGCCAGTAGTAGAGGACAGATGAACACTGAAGCTTTCTTT. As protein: CASSRGQMNTEAFF.

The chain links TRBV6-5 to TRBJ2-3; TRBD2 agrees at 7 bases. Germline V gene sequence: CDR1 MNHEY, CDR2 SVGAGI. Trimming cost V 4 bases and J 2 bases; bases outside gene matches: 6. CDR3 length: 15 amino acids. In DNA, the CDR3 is TGTGCCAGCAGTTTGGGGGGGAGGGTCACAGATACGCAGTATTTT. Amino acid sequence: CASSLGGRVTDTQYF.

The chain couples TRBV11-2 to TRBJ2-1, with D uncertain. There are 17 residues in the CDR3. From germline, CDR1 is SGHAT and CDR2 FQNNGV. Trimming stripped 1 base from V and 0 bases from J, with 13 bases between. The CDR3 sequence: CASSLVPGTSSYNEQFF. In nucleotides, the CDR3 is TGTGCCAGCAGCTTAGTTCCAGGCACCAGCTCCTACAATGAGCAGTTCTTC.

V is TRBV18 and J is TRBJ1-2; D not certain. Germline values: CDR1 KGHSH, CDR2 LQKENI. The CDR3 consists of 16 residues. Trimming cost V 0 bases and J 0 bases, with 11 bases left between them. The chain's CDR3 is CASSPPPPAANYGYTF. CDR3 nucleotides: TGTGCCAGCTCACCACCCCCCCCCGCGGCTAACTATGGCTACACCTTC.

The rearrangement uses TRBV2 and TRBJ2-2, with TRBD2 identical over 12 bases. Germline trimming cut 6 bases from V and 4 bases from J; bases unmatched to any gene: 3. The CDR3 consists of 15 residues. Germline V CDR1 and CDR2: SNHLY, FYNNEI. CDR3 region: CASRPSGGGTGELFF. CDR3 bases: TGTGCCAGCAGACCTAGCGGGGGGGGCACCGGGGAGCTGTTTTTT.

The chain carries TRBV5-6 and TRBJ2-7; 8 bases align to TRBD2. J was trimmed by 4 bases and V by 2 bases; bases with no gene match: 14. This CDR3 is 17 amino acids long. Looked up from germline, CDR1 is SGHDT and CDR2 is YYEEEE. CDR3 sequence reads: CASSFRTFTSGQYEQYV. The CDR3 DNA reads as TGTGCCAGCAGCTTCCGAACCTTCACTAGCGGACAATACGAGCAGTACGTC.

The CDR3 bases are TGTGCCAGCAGTTTCCACAGGCCCGACACTGAAGCTTTCTTT. Translating it yields CASSFHRPDTEAFF. The gene calls are TRBV6-5 and TRBJ1-1; weak D call: TRBD1 (5 bases). Germline CDR1 MNHEY, CDR2 SVGAGI. There are 14 residues in the CDR3. The V and J ends lost 4 bases and 3 bases respectively, with 12 bases between them.

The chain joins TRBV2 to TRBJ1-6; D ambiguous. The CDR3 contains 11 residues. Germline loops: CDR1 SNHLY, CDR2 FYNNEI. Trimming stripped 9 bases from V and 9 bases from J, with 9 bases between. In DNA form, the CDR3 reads TGTGCCAGTAGGAACAGTTCACCCCTCCACTTT. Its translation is CASRNSSPLHF.

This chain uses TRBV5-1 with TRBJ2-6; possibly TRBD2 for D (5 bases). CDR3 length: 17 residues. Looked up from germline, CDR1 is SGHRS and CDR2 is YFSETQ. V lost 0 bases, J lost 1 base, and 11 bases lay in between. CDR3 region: CASSLVVGVSGANVLTF. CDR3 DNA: TGCGCCAGCAGCTTGGTAGTCGGGGTTTCTGGGGCCAACGTCCTGACTTTC.

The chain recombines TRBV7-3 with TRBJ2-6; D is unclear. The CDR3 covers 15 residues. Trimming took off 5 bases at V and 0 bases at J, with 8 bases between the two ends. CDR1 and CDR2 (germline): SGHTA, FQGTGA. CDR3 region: CASSIDFSGANVLTF. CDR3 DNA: TGTGCCAGCAGCATTGACTTCTCTGGGGCCAACGTCCTGACTTTC.

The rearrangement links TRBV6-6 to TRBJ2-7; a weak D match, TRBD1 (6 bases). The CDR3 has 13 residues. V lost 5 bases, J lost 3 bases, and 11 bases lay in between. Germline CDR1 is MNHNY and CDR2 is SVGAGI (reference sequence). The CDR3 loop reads CASSRDILYEQYV. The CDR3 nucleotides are TGTGCCAGCAGTCGGGACATCCTCTACGAGCAGTACGTC.

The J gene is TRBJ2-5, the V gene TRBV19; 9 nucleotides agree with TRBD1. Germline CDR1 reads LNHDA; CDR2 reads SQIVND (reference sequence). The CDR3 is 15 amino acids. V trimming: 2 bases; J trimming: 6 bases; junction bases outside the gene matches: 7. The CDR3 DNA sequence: TGTGCCAGTAGTATACTTACAGGGGGCAAGCAGACCCAGTACTTC. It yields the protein CASSILTGGKQTQYF.

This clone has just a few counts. CDR3 DNA sequence: TGTGCCACCCGGGCAGAAGGCCACGAGCAGTACGTC. It yields the protein CATRAEGHEQYV. V is TRBV10-3 and J is TRBJ2-7, with D unresolved. Germline V gene data show CDR1 as ENHRY and CDR2 as SYGVKD. The V and J ends lost 10 bases and 5 bases respectively, with 15 bases between them. This CDR3 comprises 12 residues.

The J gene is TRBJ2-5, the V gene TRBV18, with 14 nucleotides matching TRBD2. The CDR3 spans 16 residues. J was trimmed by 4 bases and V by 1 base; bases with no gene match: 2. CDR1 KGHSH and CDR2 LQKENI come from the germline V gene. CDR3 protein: CASSPRLAGGRETQYF. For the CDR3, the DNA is TGTGCCAGCTCACCACGACTAGCGGGGGGGCGAGAGACCCAGTACTTC.

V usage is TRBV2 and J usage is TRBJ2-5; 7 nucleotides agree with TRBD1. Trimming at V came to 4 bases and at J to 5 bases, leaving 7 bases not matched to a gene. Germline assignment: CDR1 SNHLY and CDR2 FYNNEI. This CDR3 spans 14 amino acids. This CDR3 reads CASSAQQGTETQYF. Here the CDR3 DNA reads TGTGCCAGCAGTGCCCAACAGGGGACGGAGACCCAGTACTTC.

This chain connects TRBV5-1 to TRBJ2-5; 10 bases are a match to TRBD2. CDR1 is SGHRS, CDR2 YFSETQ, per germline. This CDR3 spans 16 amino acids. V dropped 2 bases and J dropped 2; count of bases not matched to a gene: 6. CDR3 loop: CASSFLAGGPQETQYF. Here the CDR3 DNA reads TGCGCCAGCAGCTTTTTAGCGGGAGGACCACAAGAGACCCAGTACTTC. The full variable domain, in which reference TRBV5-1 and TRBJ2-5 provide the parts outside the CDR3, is KAGVTQTPRYLIKTRGQQVTLSCSPISGHRSVSWYQQTPGQGLQFLFEYFSETQRNKGNFPGRFSGRQFSNSRSEMNVSTLELGDSALYLCASSFLAGGPQETQYFGPGTRLLVL.